Following are 12 T cell receptor beta chains from one sample sequenced in a study of blood T cell repertoires in COVID-19. Produced via immunoSEQ multiplex PCR; TCRdb's table is partial and in-frame only. This sample has hundreds of thousands of clones; roughly 85% occur once, and the top ten carry approximately 1.5%. Source material: peripheral blood. All receptors derive from a woman in her thirties with active or convalescent COVID-19.

The chain uses TRBV5-6 and TRBJ2-1, with 13 bases aligning to TRBD2. This CDR3 region has 17 residues. J lost 2 bases, V lost 4 bases, and 6 bases had no gene match. The germline V gene encodes CDR1 SGHDT and CDR2 YYEEEE. The CDR3 spells CASSHGTSGNTYNEQFF. The CDR3 DNA reads as TGTGCCAGCAGCCACGGGACTAGCGGGAACACCTACAATGAGCAGTTCTTC.

The chain has TRBV6-5 and TRBJ2-5; tentative D call: TRBD1 (6 bases). This CDR3 is 13 amino acids long. V was trimmed by 8 bases and J by 5 bases, leaving 15 bases between them. CDR1 MNHEY and CDR2 SVGAGI come from the germline V gene. The CDR3 DNA reads as TGTGCCAGCCAGGGGTTCAATAGGGAGACCCAGTACTTC. Translated, it gives CASQGFNRETQYF.

V gene TRBV4-2 combines with J gene TRBJ2-1, with 13 bases aligning to TRBD2. The ends lost 3 bases at V and 9 bases at J; junction bases unmatched: 5. CDR3 length: 15 amino acids. Germline CDR1 LGHNA, CDR2 YNFKEQ. CDR3 region: CASSHGTSGTTEQFF. The CDR3 DNA reads TGTGCCAGCAGCCATGGGACTAGCGGGACCACTGAGCAGTTCTTC.

The rearrangement links TRBV30 to TRBJ1-6, with TRBD1 matching 7 bases. V was clipped by 0 bases and J by 2 bases; unmatched bases: 4. CDR1 and CDR2 (germline): GTSNPN, SVGIG (reference sequence). The CDR3 is 16 amino acids. CDR3 residues: CAWSVGTAAYNSPLHF. Here the CDR3 DNA reads TGTGCCTGGAGTGTGGGGACAGCGGCCTATAATTCACCCCTCCACTTT.

V usage is TRBV11-3 and J usage is TRBJ2-2; D is unclear. The CDR3 contains 14 residues. Germline CDR1 SGHNT, CDR2 YENEEA. V was trimmed by 6 bases and J by 0 bases, leaving 8 bases between them. The CDR3 DNA reads as TGTGCCAGCAGGCAGAGCGCGAACACCGGGGAGCTGTTTTTT. Its translation is CASRQSANTGELFF. Full variable domain (remainder filled in from reference TRBV11-3 and TRBJ2-2): EAGVVQSPRYKIIEKKQPVAFWCNPISGHNTLYWYLQNLGQGPELLIRYENEEAVDDSQLPKDRFSAERLKGVDSTLKIQPAELGDSAVYLCASRQSANTGELFFGEGSRLTVL.

The chain uses TRBV21-1 and TRBJ2-1; no DNA check was done on the table's D call, TRBD2. TRBV21-1 is annotated as a pseudogene. This CDR3 comprises 21 residues. The CDR3 bases are TGTGCCAGCAGCAAAGCCGCTGGCCTAGCGGGAGGGCCAAATATAGACAATGAGCAGTTCTTC. It is translated as CASSKAAGLAGGPNIDNEQFF.

The J gene is TRBJ2-5, the V gene TRBV4-1; D perhaps matches TRBD1 (7 bases). The germline V and J ends were trimmed by 4 bases and 5 bases, with 20 bases remaining between them. Germline-derived CDR1 and CDR2 are MGHRA and YSYEKL. This CDR3 contains 16 residues. The CDR3: CASSPQIGGGSETQYF. The CDR3 DNA sequence: TGCGCCAGCAGCCCGCAAATCGGAGGGGGCAGCGAGACCCAGTACTTC.

This clone was counted once. The chain has TRBV2 and TRBJ2-1; 9 bases agree with TRBD2. Looked up from germline, CDR1 is SNHLY and CDR2 is FYNNEI. The CDR3 runs 13 residues. V was pared by 4 bases and J by 10 bases, with 5 bases of the junction left unmatched. The DNA for the CDR3 is TGTGCCAGCAGTGCCCTTCTAGCGGGAGAGCAGTTCTTC. Protein product: CASSALLAGEQFF.

The gene calls are TRBV6-4 and TRBJ1-2; D remains unclear. The CDR3 covers 15 residues. V gave up 2 bases and J gave up 4 bases, with 14 bases separating them. The germline V gene encodes CDR1 MRHNA and CDR2 SNTAGT. The CDR3 coding sequence is TGTGCCAGCAGTGACGGTGGGAGGCCTGGCTATGGCTACACCTTC. Amino acids: CASSDGGRPGYGYTF.

This chain uses TRBV4-1 with TRBJ1-2, with 9 bases that match TRBD1. Germline trimming cut 1 base from V and 5 bases from J; bases unmatched to any gene: 2. CDR1 is MGHRA and CDR2 is YSYEKL in the germline V gene. This CDR3 is 14 amino acids long. For the CDR3, the DNA is TGCGCCAGCAGCCAAGGGACAGGGGCTTATGGCTACACCTTC. Its protein is CASSQGTGAYGYTF.

A note on this clone: The identical CDR3 is also encoded by other nucleotide sequences in the sample. This chain connects TRBV5-4 to TRBJ2-5, with a tentative D call TRBD1 (5 bases). V lost 0 bases, J lost 5 bases, and 11 bases lay in between. Germline V gene data show CDR1 as SGHNT and CDR2 as YYREEE (reference sequence). The CDR3 sequence is 14 residues long. The CDR3 spells CASSLGGLGETQYF. DNA for the CDR3: TGTGCCAGCAGCTTGGGGGGCCTCGGTGAGACCCAGTACTTC.

The chain couples TRBV5-1 to TRBJ1-4; D is unclear. The CDR3 is made up of 14 amino acids. The V end was cut by 0 bases, the J end by 6 bases, with 9 bases between. Germline lookup yields CDR1 SGHRS and CDR2 YFSETQ. CDR3 coding DNA: TGCGCCAGCAGCTTGGACGGGGTTGATGAAAAACTGTTTTTT. It yields the protein CASSLDGVDEKLFF.